What follows are 4 T cell receptor beta chains derived from one specimen sequenced in a study of cytomegalovirus exposure and HLA in healthy donors. Amplification used 60 Vbeta primers and 13 Jbeta primers. The table came from immunoSEQ multiplex PCR; TCRdb's copy has only in-frame clones and leaves some out. The sample consists of under 90,000 clones, roughly 80% of them appearing once. Material for sequencing was PBMCs. The origin of the receptors is a man aged 40-49 years in good health and CMV-seronegative.

The rearrangement joins TRBV7-9 to TRBJ1-1; TRBD1 might be the D (5 bases). V was cut by 4 bases and J by 1 base, with 13 bases left in between. Germline V gene data show CDR1 as SEHNR and CDR2 as FQNEAQ (reference sequence). This CDR3 contains 15 residues. CDR3 bases: TGTGCCAGCAGCTGGGGGGTCGGGGGGAACACTGAAGCTTTCTTT. This encodes CASSWGVGGNTEAFF.

This clone is a singleton in its sample. The CDR3 DNA reads as TGCGCCAGCAAACCCAGGGAGGGGACTAATGAAAAACTGTTTTTT. Amino acids: CASKPREGTNEKLFF. This chain links TRBV4-1 with TRBJ1-4; possibly TRBD1 for D (5 bases). The CDR3 extends over 15 amino acids. Deletions cut 7 bases from V and 2 bases from J, with 14 bases between. Germline-derived CDR1 and CDR2 are MGHRA and YSYEKL.

This clone turned up a few times. This chain joins TRBV5-6 and TRBJ1-1; D unclear. V shed 3 bases and J shed 13 bases, with 19 bases lying between them. CDR1 is SGHDT, CDR2 YYEEEE, per germline. The CDR3 length is 13 residues. The CDR3 DNA reads TGTGCCAGCAGCTGGGCAGCGGAGATTCGAGGTTTCTTT. Protein: CASSWAAEIRGFF.

This clone was seen once. The chain joins TRBV28 to TRBJ1-5; D is unclear. V shed 5 bases and J shed 2 bases, with 13 bases lying between them. The CDR3 length is 15 residues. CDR1 is MDHEN, CDR2 SYDVKM, per germline. DNA for the CDR3: TGTGCCAGCAGTGCCTCGTTATTAGGCAATCAGCCCCAGCATTTT. Translated: CASSASLLGNQPQHF.